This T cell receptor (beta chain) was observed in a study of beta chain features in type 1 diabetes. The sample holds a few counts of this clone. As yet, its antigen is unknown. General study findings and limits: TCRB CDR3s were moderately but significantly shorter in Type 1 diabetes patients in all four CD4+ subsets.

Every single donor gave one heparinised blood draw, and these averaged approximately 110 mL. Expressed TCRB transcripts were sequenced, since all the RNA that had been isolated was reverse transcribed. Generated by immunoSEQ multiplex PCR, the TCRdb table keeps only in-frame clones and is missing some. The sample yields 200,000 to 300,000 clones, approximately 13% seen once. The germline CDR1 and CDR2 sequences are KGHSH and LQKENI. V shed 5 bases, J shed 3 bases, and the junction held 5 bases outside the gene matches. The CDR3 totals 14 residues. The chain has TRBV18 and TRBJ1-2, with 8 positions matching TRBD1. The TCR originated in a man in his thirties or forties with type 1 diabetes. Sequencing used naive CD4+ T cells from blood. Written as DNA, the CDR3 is TGTGCCAGCTCAACCTGGGGACAGGACTATGGCTACACCTTC. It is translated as CASSTWGQDYGYTF.